A single sample is the source of the 27 T cell receptor beta chains below, sequenced in a study of OX40 agonist ivuxolimab in advanced cancers. Clones were sequenced by immunoSEQ multiplex PCR, and TCRdb holds only the in-frame ones, with some missing. In the table there are tens of thousands of clones, about 90% of which are singletons. The material sequenced was CD4+ or CD8+ T cells sorted from blood, taken in a trial of the OX40 agonist ivuxolimab. The origin of the receptors is an adult with an advanced solid tumor such as melanoma, head and neck, liver or kidney cancer.

V gene TRBV4-1 combines with J gene TRBJ2-6; 7 bases are a match to TRBD1. The trim removed 0 bases at V and 2 bases at J, leaving 7 bases unmatched. Germline lookup yields CDR1 MGHRA and CDR2 YSYEKL. There are 18 residues in the CDR3. Here the CDR3 reads CASSQDSGGITGANVLTF. CDR3 nucleotides: TGCGCCAGCAGCCAAGATTCAGGGGGTATCACTGGGGCCAACGTCCTGACTTTC.

The chain combines TRBV27 with TRBJ2-7; D might be TRBD2 (6 bases). The CDR3 is made up of 13 amino acids. CDR1 is MNHEY, CDR2 SMNVEV, per germline (reference sequence). Trimming pared 5 bases from V and 3 bases from J, leaving 11 bases between. The CDR3 spells CASSPDGGYEQYF. In nucleotides, the CDR3 is TGTGCCAGCAGTCCGGACGGGGGCTACGAGCAGTACTTC.

This clone was found once. The chain uses TRBV5-1 and TRBJ1-1; 8 bases match TRBD1. The CDR3 is 14 amino acids. CDR1 is SGHRS, CDR2 YFSETQ, per germline. The V segment lost 1 base and the J segment 1 base; nucleotides outside the gene matches: 0. The chain's CDR3 is CASSLQGANTEAFF. The CDR3 coding sequence is TGCGCCAGCAGCTTGCAGGGGGCGAACACTGAAGCTTTCTTT.

CDR3 in DNA: TGTGCCAGCAGTGAAGTACAGAGAGGGACGACCTCTTTGGCTGAGCAGTTCTTC. Its protein is CASSEVQRGTTSLAEQFF. V usage is TRBV2 and J usage is TRBJ2-1, with D perhaps TRBD1 or TRBD2 (5 bases each). The germline gives CDR1 SNHLY, CDR2 FYNNEI. Trimming removed 1 base at V and 9 bases at J, with 25 bases between. The CDR3 is 18 amino acids.

This clone was seen a few times. The genes are TRBV2 and TRBJ2-4, with 9 bases matching TRBD2. This CDR3 is built from 15 residues. Germline CDR1 and CDR2: SNHLY and FYNNEI. The V gene end was trimmed by 5 bases and the J gene end by 7 bases; junction bases not matched to a gene: 9. CDR3 amino acids: CASSLSSGVGNIQYF. DNA of the CDR3: TGTGCCAGCAGTTTATCTAGCGGGGTCGGGAACATTCAGTACTTC.

This rearrangement joins TRBV7-9 to TRBJ1-2, with 9 bases aligning to TRBD1. Germline V gene sequence: CDR1 SEHNR, CDR2 FQNEAQ (reference sequence). This CDR3 region has 15 residues. V shed 5 bases and J 8 bases; nucleotides not matched to a gene: 12. CDR3 amino acids: CASSADRGRYAGYTF. The CDR3 DNA follows: TGTGCCAGCAGCGCGGACAGGGGCCGCTATGCGGGCTACACCTTC.

This rearrangement joins TRBV18 to TRBJ1-1, with a possible D match to TRBD1 (6 bases). V gave up 6 bases and J gave up 7 bases, with 9 bases separating them. Germline lookup yields CDR1 KGHSH and CDR2 LQKENI. The CDR3 is 11 residues long. The CDR3, as DNA: TGTGCCAGCTCCGACAGGTTTGAAGCTTTCTTT. Translation gives CASSDRFEAFF.

V gene TRBV28 combines with J gene TRBJ1-1; TRBD1 agrees at 10 bases. CDR1 and CDR2 from the germline V gene are MDHEN and SYDVKM. V was clipped by 4 bases and J by 4 bases; unmatched bases: 9. The CDR3 loop spans 16 amino acids. This CDR3 is CASSSPGQGMGTEAFF. The CDR3 DNA sequence: TGTGCCAGCAGTTCGCCGGGACAGGGGATGGGCACTGAAGCTTTCTTT.

This chain connects TRBV5-5 to TRBJ2-7; weak D call: TRBD2 (6 bases). With 2 bases removed from V and 5 bases from J, the gap between germline ends came to 20 bases. The CDR3 extends over 16 amino acids. CDR1 is SGHKS, CDR2 YYEKEE, per germline (reference sequence). CDR3: CASSLRRGTGGDEQYF. CDR3 in DNA: TGTGCCAGCAGCTTAAGACGAGGTACGGGCGGGGACGAGCAGTACTTC.

A single count supports this clone. The CDR3 coding sequence is TGTGCCAGCAGCTTGGAGGCCGTTTCTGGAAACACCATATATTTT. Amino acid sequence: CASSLEAVSGNTIYF. The chain has TRBV5-8 and TRBJ1-3, with D uncertain. Germline lookup yields CDR1 SGHTS and CDR2 YDEGEE. V dropped 0 bases and J dropped 1 base, with 8 bases sitting between them. The CDR3 is 15 residues long.

This clone came up once. Here the CDR3 DNA reads TGCGCCAGCAGCAGGAGTAGGGGAACTAATGAAAAACTGTTTTTT. Its translation: CASSRSRGTNEKLFF. V usage is TRBV10-1 and J usage is TRBJ1-4, with D possibly matching TRBD1 (5 bases). Trimming shortened V by 6 bases and J by 1 base, and 12 bases separated the two germline ends. Per the germline V gene, CDR1 is WNHNN and CDR2 is SYGVQD (reference sequence). This CDR3 contains 15 residues.

The V and J genes are TRBV11-2 and TRBJ2-1, with 7 bases lining up with TRBD2. The V gene's germline CDR1 is SGHAT and CDR2 FQNNGV. The V segment lost 5 bases and the J segment 2 bases; nucleotides outside the gene matches: 6. CDR3 length: 15 residues. This CDR3 reads CASSPGLLAYNEQFF. CDR3 coding DNA: TGTGCCAGCAGCCCGGGACTACTTGCCTACAATGAGCAGTTCTTC. The full variable domain, with the rest looked up from reference TRBV11-2 and TRBJ2-1, is EAGVAQSPRYKIIEKRQSVAFWCNPISGHATLYWYQQILGQGPKLLIQFQNNGVVDDSQLPKDRFSAERLKGVDSTLKIQPAKLEDSAVYLCASSPGLLAYNEQFFGPGTRLTVL.

The rearrangement uses TRBV5-4 and TRBJ1-2; TRBD1 agrees at 10 bases. Germline assignment: CDR1 SGHNT and CDR2 YYREEE (reference sequence). The CDR3 has 15 residues. Germline trimming cut 0 bases from V and 4 bases from J; bases unmatched to any gene: 3. CDR3 protein: CASSLGQGAGYGYTF. For the CDR3, the DNA is TGTGCCAGCAGCTTGGGACAGGGGGCGGGCTATGGCTACACCTTC.

With respect to this clone: This sample includes further DNA sequences coding for the same CDR3. This rearrangement joins TRBV29-1 to TRBJ2-1; weak D call: TRBD2 (6 bases). The germline V gene encodes CDR1 SQVTM and CDR2 ANQGSEA. CDR3 size: 12 residues. V shed 3 bases and J shed 8 bases, with 11 bases lying between them. This CDR3 is CSVEGWGDEQFF. Here the CDR3 DNA reads TGCAGCGTTGAGGGGTGGGGGGATGAGCAGTTCTTC.

The CDR3 here is CASSPPLLSGTAYNEQFF. The DNA for the CDR3 is TGCGCCAGCAGCCCCCCTCTTCTAAGCGGGACAGCCTACAATGAGCAGTTCTTC. This sequence joins TRBV5-1 and TRBJ2-1; D is possibly TRBD1 or TRBD2 (7 bases each). There are 18 residues in the CDR3. V lost 4 bases to trimming and J lost 2 bases, with 22 bases between them. CDR1 is SGHRS and CDR2 is YFSETQ in the germline V gene.

J is TRBJ1-5 and V is TRBV2, with TRBD1 matching over 10 bases. Trimming at V came to 5 bases and at J to 1 base, leaving 2 bases not matched to a gene. The CDR3 runs 15 residues. Germline assignment: CDR1 SNHLY and CDR2 FYNNEI. The CDR3, as DNA: TGTGCCAGCAGTCGGACAGGGGGGAGCAATCAGCCCCAGCATTTT. Its protein is CASSRTGGSNQPQHF.

CDR3 sequence reads: CASSSRFPGLNEKLFF. CDR3 DNA sequence: TGTGCCAGCAGCTCGAGATTTCCGGGACTTAATGAAAAACTGTTTTTT. The chain carries TRBV7-4 and TRBJ1-4; TRBD1 might be the D (5 bases). The CDR3 runs 16 residues. V lost 4 bases and J 4 bases, leaving 16 bases between the germline ends. From germline, CDR1 is SGHVT and CDR2 SQSDAQ.

This clone was counted a single time. At one boundary the junction diverges from the germline segment, which might be a read error. This rearrangement joins TRBV5-6 to TRBJ1-3, with unresolved D. This CDR3 has 11 residues. In germline, CDR1 is SGHDT, CDR2 YYEEEE. The CDR3 nucleotides read TGTGCCAGCAGCTACGCGGGCAAAAAGAATTTT. It encodes CASSYAGKKNF.

CDR3 protein: CASSYAGPPNEKLFF. CDR3 nucleotides: TGTGCCAGCAGTTACGCTGGGCCCCCTAATGAAAAACTGTTTTTT. The chain employs TRBV6-5 and TRBJ1-4; D unresolved. CDR3 length equals 15 residues. V lost 2 bases and J 3 bases, leaving 10 bases between the germline ends. CDR1 and CDR2 (germline): MNHEY, SVGAGI.

This clone has a single count. The J gene is TRBJ2-1, the V gene TRBV15, with 10 bases lining up with TRBD2. The CDR3 is 16 residues long. The V and J ends lost 0 bases and 9 bases, in that order; junction bases with no gene match: 8. Per germline, CDR1 LNHNV and CDR2 YYDKDF (reference sequence). The CDR3 bases are TGTGCCACCAGCAGAGATTGGCTAGCGGGAGAAGGTGAGCAGTTCTTC. It encodes CATSRDWLAGEGEQFF.

The chain employs TRBV9 and TRBJ2-5; 12 bases are shared with TRBD2. The trim removed 2 bases at V and 5 bases at J, leaving 1 base unmatched. Germline-derived CDR1 and CDR2 are SGDLS and YYNGEE. The CDR3 has 14 residues. The CDR3 sequence is CASSVLAGGETQYF. The CDR3 DNA reads TGTGCCAGCAGCGTCCTAGCGGGAGGGGAGACCCAGTACTTC.

This chain connects TRBV11-2 to TRBJ2-7; no firm D call. Germline-derived CDR1 and CDR2 are SGHAT and FQNNGV. The CDR3 sequence is 15 residues long. V was trimmed by 1 base and J by 9 bases, leaving 19 bases between them. The CDR3 loop is CASSLVGSYTTAQYF. CDR3 in DNA: TGTGCCAGCAGCTTAGTCGGGTCTTACACTACGGCGCAGTACTTC.

J is TRBJ1-2 and V is TRBV7-3, with D maybe TRBD1 (6 bases). CDR1 SGHTA and CDR2 FQGTGA come from the germline V gene. Trimming stripped 2 bases from V and 8 bases from J, with 15 bases between. This CDR3 is built from 14 residues. The CDR3 DNA sequence: TGTGCCAGCAGCTTATTCGCCCGGGGGCAAGGCTACACCTTC. Translation: CASSLFARGQGYTF.

This CDR3 reads CASSENGRDGYTF. CDR3 DNA: TGTGCCAGCAGTGAAAACGGGAGGGATGGCTACACCTTC. The chain uses TRBV6-1 and TRBJ1-2; the D is unclear. The CDR3 runs to 13 residues. In germline, CDR1 is MNHNS, CDR2 SASEGT. V was cut by 2 bases and J by 6 bases, with 10 bases left in between.

The V call is TRBV4-1, the J call TRBJ1-4; maybe TRBD1 (5 bases). CDR1 and CDR2 (germline): MGHRA, YSYEKL. This CDR3 is 15 amino acids long. The V and J ends lost 1 base and 4 bases respectively, with 10 bases between them. The CDR3 DNA follows: TGCGCCAGCAGCCAAGGGGGCACCTATAATGAAAAACTGTTTTTT. Translated, it gives CASSQGGTYNEKLFF.

CDR3 loop: CASTMRGSVRTQYF. CDR3 coding DNA: TGTGCCAGCACCATGCGGGGCAGTGTTCGGACCCAGTACTTC. This chain joins TRBV27 and TRBJ2-5; a weak D match, TRBD2 (6 bases). The CDR3 sequence is 14 residues long. V was cut by 7 bases and J by 7 bases, with 19 bases left in between. Germline V gene data show CDR1 as MNHEY and CDR2 as SMNVEV (reference sequence).

V is TRBV27 and J is TRBJ2-1; TRBD2 matches 9 bases. CDR3 length: 16 residues. Unmatched junction bases numbered 10, after V lost 6 bases and J lost 4 bases. Germline values: CDR1 MNHEY, CDR2 SMNVEV (reference sequence). CDR3 region: CASRPLPSGRYNEQFF. In DNA form, the CDR3 reads TGTGCCAGCAGGCCACTTCCAAGCGGGAGGTACAATGAGCAGTTCTTC.